The next 29 T cell receptor beta chains were all read from a single sample in a study of post-analysis software for immune sequencing data. Study-level points and caveats: The study found TRBV5-6, TRBV5-1 and TRBV20-1 among about five TRBV segments more frequent in patients than controls.

Built from TCR beta cDNA, the libraries had unique molecular identifiers in them. TCRdb reanalysed the PCR reads using MiXCR and keeps one entry per CDR3 protein. The top ten clones hold about 4.5% of a sample with 740,000 or so distinct CDR3 sequences, roughly 50% of them seen once. These receptors' targets are unknown. The sample taken for sequencing was blood. Every receptor here comes from a girl under 18 with multiple sclerosis.

The J gene is TRBJ1-1, the V gene TRBV20-1; the D is unclear. V lost 5 bases, J lost 0 bases, and 13 bases lay in between. Germline CDR1 reads DFQATT; CDR2 reads SNEGSKA (reference sequence). This CDR3 has 14 amino acids. The CDR3 sequence is CSAGGSIMNTEAFF. Here the CDR3 DNA reads TGCAGTGCTGGAGGAAGTATCATGAACACTGAAGCTTTCTTT.

This clonotype turned up a few times. The chain has TRBV12-3 or TRBV12-4 and TRBJ1-2; maybe TRBD1 (6 bases). The CDR3 extends over 15 amino acids. Trimming pared 5 bases from V and 1 base from J, leaving 14 bases between. The CDR3 DNA is TGTGCCAGCAGTCGGCGCGGACAGCATAACTATGGCTACACCTTC. Translation gives CASSRRGQHNYGYTF.

This chain connects TRBV7-9 to TRBJ2-5, with 7 bases lining up with TRBD1. The J call may be wrong; the DNA end is better matched by TRBJ2-7. In germline, CDR1 is SEHNR, CDR2 FQNEAQ (reference sequence). The CDR3 loop spans 15 amino acids. CDR3 sequence: CASSLVPGGNYEQYF. As DNA, the CDR3 is TGTGCCAGCAGCTTAGTTCCAGGGGGAAACTACGAGCAGTACTTC.

The rearrangement joins TRBV20-1 to TRBJ2-7; perhaps TRBD1 as D (6 bases). The CDR3 is 14 amino acids. The germline V gene encodes CDR1 DFQATT and CDR2 SNEGSKA (reference sequence). The germline V and J ends were trimmed by 0 bases and 3 bases, with 12 bases remaining between them. In DNA form, the CDR3 reads TGCAGTGCTAGAGAACCGGGCAGGGGCTACGAGCAGTACTTC. Protein sequence: CSAREPGRGYEQYF.

This clonotype was found once. The chain recombines TRBV5-1 with TRBJ2-4; D call uncertain. This CDR3 is built from 16 residues. Trimming removed 7 bases at V and 0 bases at J, with 17 bases between. The germline V gene encodes CDR1 SGHRS and CDR2 YFSETQ. Here the CDR3 DNA reads TGCGCCAGCTCCGATTGGGTAGTGGGAGCCAAAAACATTCAGTACTTC. Translating it yields CASSDWVVGAKNIQYF.

This clonotype showed up just a few times. This chain uses TRBV7-2 with TRBJ1-2, with D possibly TRBD1 on 5 matching bases. Germline CDR1 and CDR2: SGHTA and FQGNSA. V was shortened by 2 bases and J by 8 bases, with 18 bases between the two germline ends. The length of the CDR3 is 15 residues. The CDR3 sequence is CASSLYSGSLLGYTF. The CDR3 DNA is TGTGCCAGCAGCTTATATTCAGGGAGCCTTTTGGGCTACACCTTC.

The chain employs TRBV5-1 and TRBJ2-5; 10 bases are shared with TRBD2. CDR1 SGHRS and CDR2 YFSETQ come from the germline V gene. The V and J ends lost 2 bases and 5 bases, in that order; junction bases with no gene match: 6. The CDR3 totals 15 residues. The CDR3 sequence is CASSFRAGGLETQYF. The CDR3 region has the DNA TGCGCCAGCAGCTTTAGAGCGGGGGGGCTCGAGACCCAGTACTTC.

The J gene is TRBJ2-1, the V gene TRBV29-1; D uncertain. The CDR3 is 17 amino acids. The V gene lost 1 base and the J gene lost 8 bases, with 24 bases spanning the gap. Germline V CDR1 and CDR2: SQVTM, ANQGSEA. The CDR3 bases are TGCAGCGTTGAAGCCCGGCGCTTTAGTAGTGGGCACGATGAGCAGTTCTTC. It translates to CSVEARRFSSGHDEQFF.

CDR3 in DNA: TGTGCCACCAGTGATTCCCCTAGGACTCCGAACTACGAGCAGTACTTC. Its translation: CATSDSPRTPNYEQYF. This chain connects TRBV24-1 to TRBJ2-5; the D gene is possibly TRBD2 (5 bases). The J call could be wrong; TRBJ2-7 is a better fit for the DNA end. The CDR3 spans 16 residues. Germline assignment: CDR1 KGHDR and CDR2 SFDVKD.

The chain couples TRBV20-1 to TRBJ2-5; 7 bases agree with TRBD2. Trimming removed 1 base from V and 5 bases from J; junction bases left unmatched: 4. CDR1 and CDR2 from the germline V gene are DFQATT and SNEGSKA (reference sequence). The CDR3 spans 13 residues. The CDR3 coding sequence is TGCAGTGCTAGAGTGGGGGGGTCGGAGACCCAGTACTTC. It translates to CSARVGGSETQYF.

This clonotype was found a few times. The chain links TRBV29-1 to TRBJ2-7; D is undetermined. The CDR3 extends over 13 amino acids. Germline loops: CDR1 SQVTM, CDR2 ANQGSEA. With 1 base removed from V and 4 bases from J, the gap between germline ends came to 11 bases. CDR3 residues: CSVEGLGQYEQYF. In DNA form, the CDR3 reads TGCAGCGTTGAAGGCCTCGGGCAGTACGAGCAGTACTTC.

The rearrangement uses TRBV6-5 and TRBJ2-4, with D possibly matching TRBD1 (5 bases). This CDR3 is built from 15 residues. CDR1 and CDR2 from the germline V gene are MNHEY and SVGAGI. V shed 5 bases and J shed 8 bases, with 19 bases lying between them. DNA for the CDR3: TGTGCCAGCAGTCGGACATATCAATACACGGACATTCAGTACTTC. Protein sequence: CASSRTYQYTDIQYF.

The V and J genes are TRBV6-5 and TRBJ2-7; 11 positions agree with TRBD2. Trimming took 0 bases from V and 0 from J; bases not matched to a gene: 7. Germline-derived CDR1 and CDR2 are MNHEY and SVGAGI. CDR3 length equals 18 residues. CDR3 nucleotide sequence: TGTGCCAGCAGTTACTCTTTGGTAGCGGGAGGGTACTCCTACGAGCAGTACTTC. Its protein product is CASSYSLVAGGYSYEQYF.

This clonotype occurred a few times. The chain carries TRBV7-9 and TRBJ1-4; TRBD1 aligns across 11 bases. This CDR3 is built from 19 residues. The germline CDR1 and CDR2 sequences are SEHNR and FQNEAQ (reference sequence). J was trimmed by 7 bases and V by 4 bases; bases with no gene match: 17. The CDR3 is CASSSPWTGGVGGGEKLFF. The CDR3 DNA follows: TGTGCCAGCAGCTCGCCATGGACAGGGGGCGTGGGTGGTGGTGAAAAACTGTTTTTT. The whole variable domain, filled in from reference TRBV7-9 and TRBJ1-4, reads DTGVSQNPRHKITKRGQNVTFRCDPISEHNRLYWYRQTLGQGPEFLTYFQNEAQLEKSRLLSDRFSAERPKGSFSTLEIQRTEQGDSAMYLCASSSPWTGGVGGGEKLFFGSGTQLSVL.

The V call is TRBV7-2, the J call TRBJ2-1; D is unclear. The V end was cut by 4 bases, the J end by 7 bases, with 11 bases between. The germline V gene has CDR1 SGHTA and CDR2 FQGNSA. There are 13 residues in the CDR3. For the CDR3, the DNA is TGTGCCAGCAGCTACCTTCCGTGGAATGAGCAGTTCTTC. Amino acid sequence: CASSYLPWNEQFF.

The V and J genes are TRBV20-1 and TRBJ1-1, with D perhaps matching TRBD1 (6 bases). Per the germline V gene, CDR1 is DFQATT and CDR2 is SNEGSKA (reference sequence). V lost 6 bases to trimming and J lost 0 bases, with 11 bases between them. This CDR3 is 13 amino acids long. CDR3 DNA: TGCAGTGCCCCGGGACAAGTGAACACTGAAGCTTTCTTT. Its translation is CSAPGQVNTEAFF.

This clonotype has only a few counts. The gene calls are TRBV5-1 and TRBJ2-5; D uncertain. Per germline, CDR1 SGHRS and CDR2 YFSETQ. This CDR3 is 14 amino acids long. V was pared by 0 bases and J by 1 base, with 7 bases between. CDR3 nucleotides: TGCGCCAGCAGCTTGGAGAATCCCCAAGAGACCCAGTACTTC. Protein product: CASSLENPQETQYF.

The chain carries TRBV4-1 and TRBJ1-4, with a tentative D call TRBD1 (5 bases). Germline V gives CDR1 MGHRA, CDR2 YSYEKL. V was trimmed by 6 bases and J by 6 bases, leaving 11 bases between them. This CDR3 is 13 amino acids long. CDR3 region: CASSDSLHEKLFF. The CDR3 DNA reads as TGCGCCAGCAGTGACAGCCTTCATGAAAAACTGTTTTTT.

The chain has TRBV10-3 and TRBJ2-5; 7 bases align to TRBD1. The junction had 6 bases not matched to a gene; V was cut back by 6 bases and J by 5 bases. The length of the CDR3 is 13 residues. Germline V gene sequence: CDR1 ENHRY, CDR2 SYGVKD. DNA for the CDR3: TGTGCCATCAGCAGGGGGTCGGGGGAGACCCAGTACTTC. Encoded protein: CAISRGSGETQYF.

This clonotype was detected only a few times. The chain links TRBV6-2 or TRBV6-3 to TRBJ2-7; 11 positions match TRBD1. V dropped 7 bases and J dropped 3; count of bases not matched to a gene: 8. From germline, CDR1 is MNHEY and CDR2 SVGEGT. This CDR3 has 15 residues. The CDR3 DNA follows: TGTGCCAGCATTCCGCAGGGGACAGGGGGCTACGAGCAGTACTTC. Translating it yields CASIPQGTGGYEQYF.

A note on this clonotype: The junction departs from the called germline gene at one end, perhaps through a read error. The chain carries TRBV5-1 and TRBJ2-3, with TRBD2 matching over 9 bases. CDR1 is SGHRS and CDR2 is YFSETQ in the germline V gene. The CDR3 is 18 residues long. CDR3 sequence: CVSSLESASGARGDTQYF. DNA for the CDR3: TGCGTCAGCAGCTTGGAGTCGGCTAGCGGGGCCAGAGGAGATACGCAGTATTTT.

This clonotype occurred a few times. This sequence joins TRBV12-5 and TRBJ1-1; D call uncertain. V lost 4 bases and J lost 4, with 10 bases in between. The CDR3 runs to 13 residues. CDR1 is LGHNT and CDR2 is FRNRAP in the germline V gene. In DNA form, the CDR3 reads TGTGCTAGTGGTTATGGCCCGGTCACTGAAGCTTTCTTT. It yields the protein CASGYGPVTEAFF.

The chain has TRBV4-1 and TRBJ2-4; a weak D match, TRBD2 (6 bases). The tail of the sequence fits TRBJ2-7 better, so the J call may be wrong. The CDR3 is 15 amino acids. Looked up from germline, CDR1 is MGHRA and CDR2 is YSYEKL. The CDR3 spells CASSPRGGPTYEQYF. The CDR3 nucleotides read TGCGCCAGCAGCCCAAGAGGAGGGCCGACCTACGAGCAGTACTTC.

The chain has TRBV10-3 and TRBJ2-7; 7 nucleotides match TRBD1. The CDR3 spans 14 residues. CDR1 is ENHRY, CDR2 SYGVKD, per germline. V shed 2 bases and J 2 bases; nucleotides not matched to a gene: 3. The CDR3 DNA sequence: TGTGCCATCAGTGAGACAGGGGTAGCCTACGAGCAGTACGTC. It codes for CAISETGVAYEQYV.

This clonotype came up a few times. V gene TRBV20-1 combines with J gene TRBJ2-7, with D tentatively TRBD1 (6 bases). This CDR3 is built from 12 residues. Germline assignment: CDR1 DFQATT and CDR2 SNEGSKA (reference sequence). V was trimmed by 5 bases and J by 6 bases, leaving 14 bases between them. Written as DNA, the CDR3 is TGCAGTGCTGGTAGGACAGCGAGCGAGCAGTACTTC. Its translation: CSAGRTASEQYF.

To note about this clonotype: Relative to the germline gene, one junction end is altered; a read error may explain this. The chain recombines TRBV5-1 with TRBJ2-1; TRBD2 agrees at 11 bases. This CDR3 has 16 residues. CDR1 SGHRS and CDR2 YFSETQ come from the germline V gene. CDR3 amino acids: CASSPSGRTPYNGQFF. CDR3 nucleotides: TGCGCCAGCAGCCCTAGCGGGAGGACCCCCTACAATGGGCAGTTCTTC. The whole variable domain, filled in from reference TRBV5-1 and TRBJ2-1, reads KAGVTQTPRYLIKTRGQQVTLSCSPISGHRSVSWYQQTPGQGLQFLFEYFSETQRNKGNFPGRFSGRQFSNSRSEMNVSTLELGDSALYLCASSPSGRTPYNGQFFGPGTRLTVL.

The chain employs TRBV7-9 and TRBJ2-7; D unresolved. Trimming pared 6 bases from V and 3 bases from J, leaving 6 bases between. The germline gives CDR1 SEHNR, CDR2 FQNEAQ (reference sequence). The CDR3 contains 11 residues. The DNA for the CDR3 is TGTGCCAGCAGGGTCGGCTACGAGCAGTACTTC. This codes for CASRVGYEQYF.

The chain combines TRBV6-6 with TRBJ2-5; 12 bases map to TRBD1. The J segment lost 6 bases and the V segment lost 2 bases, leaving 7 bases of the junction unmatched. CDR1 is MNHNY and CDR2 is SVGAGI in the germline V gene (reference sequence). This CDR3 has 16 residues. CDR3 region: CASSYETGTGGKTQYF. In DNA form, the CDR3 reads TGTGCCAGCAGTTACGAAACCGGGACAGGGGGCAAGACCCAGTACTTC.

The chain combines TRBV2 with TRBJ2-7, with D perhaps matching TRBD2 (6 bases). V lost 1 base and J lost 2, with 15 bases in between. The germline V gene has CDR1 SNHLY and CDR2 FYNNEI. The CDR3 has 16 amino acids. CDR3 DNA sequence: TGTGCCAGCAGTGAAGGGGATAGCGGACACGCCTACGAGCAGTACTTC. Protein sequence: CASSEGDSGHAYEQYF.